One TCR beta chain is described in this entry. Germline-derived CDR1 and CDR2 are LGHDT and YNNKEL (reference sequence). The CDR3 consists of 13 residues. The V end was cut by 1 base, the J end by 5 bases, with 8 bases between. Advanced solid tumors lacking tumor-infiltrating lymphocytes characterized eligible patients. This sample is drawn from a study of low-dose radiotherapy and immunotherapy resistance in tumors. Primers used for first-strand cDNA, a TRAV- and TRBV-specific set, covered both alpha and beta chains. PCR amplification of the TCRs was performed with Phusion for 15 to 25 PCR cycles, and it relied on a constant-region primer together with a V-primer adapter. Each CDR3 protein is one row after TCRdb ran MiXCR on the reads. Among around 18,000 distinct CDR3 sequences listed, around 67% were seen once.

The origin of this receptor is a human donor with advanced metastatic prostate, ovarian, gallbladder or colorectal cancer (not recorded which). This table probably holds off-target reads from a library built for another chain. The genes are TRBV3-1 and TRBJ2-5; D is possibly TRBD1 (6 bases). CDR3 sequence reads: CASSQGQAETQYF. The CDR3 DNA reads TGTGCCAGCAGCCAAGGACAGGCCGAGACCCAGTACTTC.